The present TCR beta chain was sequenced within a study of OX40 agonist ivuxolimab in advanced cancers. Notes on the research overall: Ivuxolimab, which targeted the costimulatory receptor OX40 (CD134), was an agonistic, fully human IgG2 monoclonal antibody. Intravenous ivuxolimab was administered to patients every 2 weeks at six dose levels: 0.01, 0.1, 0.3, 1.5, 3 and 10 mg/kg. Of the roughly 52 dose-escalation patients, hepatocellular carcinoma was present in about 20, melanoma in roughly 15, renal cell carcinoma in 9 and head and neck cancer in 9. A male proportion of about 79% and a mean age of about 60 years, ranging from roughly 23 to 90, were recorded for the dose-escalation cohort. Prior anti-PD-1, anti-PD-L1 or anti-CTLA-4 therapy was permitted, and 30% to 45% of dose-escalation patients had received checkpoint inhibitors. Partial responses occurred in three dose-escalation patients: two with cutaneous melanoma and one with hepatocellular carcinoma. Peripheral TCRbeta sequencing was intended to test whether TCR sequence diversity was altered and clonal T-cell expansion was caused by ivuxolimab. The paper covers the monotherapy dose-escalation part of the phase I ivuxolimab trial, which included N ≈ 57 patients. General findings and caveats noted by the study authors: Clonal expansion of both CD4+ and CD8+ blood T cells was observed from baseline to week 6 at doses 0.1 to 3.0 mg/kg. In partial responders in the 0.1-3.0 mg/kg groups, normalized peripheral clonal expansion was found to be among the lowest, especially among CD8+ T cells. Which antigens the clonally expanded peripheral T cells were specific for was not determined. After ivuxolimab, CD8+ T cells had more expanded clones than CD4+ T cells on average. Low levels of normalized T-cell clonal expansion were also seen in some nonresponding patients.

Comment on this clone: Which antigen it targets is not known. The sample holds no much larger clone one base away, and base qualities are not on file.

Patients with a history of autoimmune disease or receiving systemic immunosuppression were excluded from the trial. Peripheral blood for TCR sequencing was collected from all dose cohorts at baseline, on cycle 4 day 1, and on cycle 7 day 1. Samples came from an open-label, multicenter, first-in-human phase I dose-escalation trial of ivuxolimab. Adults with locally advanced or metastatic melanoma, renal cell carcinoma, hepatocellular carcinoma or head and neck squamous cell carcinoma were enrolled in the trial. CD4+ and CD8+ T cells were sorted separately from peripheral blood before TCR sequencing. To sequence the TCRbeta CDR3 region, genomic DNA was isolated from the sorted cells. The immunoSEQ Assay was used for sequencing of TCRbeta CDR3 regions. What TCRdb holds here is the immuneACCESS table cut down to in-frame rearrangements. Part of the clones is not present; checked against another copy, under half of the missing clones reflect an unresolved V gene, and the others are unexplained. For this sample there are tens of thousands of clones; 83% appear just once. 10% to 15% of the sample is held by the ten biggest clonotypes.

The junction shows trimming of 5 bases on V and 1 base on J, and the gene matches do not reach 13 bases of it. The germline V gene (reference sequence) provides CDR1 SEHNR and CDR2 FQNEAQ. The CDR3, cysteine through phenylalanine, is 17 amino acids long. Left in the record is the CDR3 DNA by itself, 51 bases read in frame from the first base. Recombination connected TRBV7-9 to TRBJ1-1; the junction holds 7 bases that match TRBD1. This receptor was identified in an adult with an advanced solid tumor such as melanoma, head and neck, liver or kidney cancer. Sequencing used CD4+ or CD8+ T cells sorted from blood, obtained in a trial of the OX40 agonist ivuxolimab. The CDR3 amino acid sequence is: CASSPPNTGEKNTEAFF. The sequenced DNA: TGTGCCAGCAGCCCCCCAAACACAGGGGAGAAGAACACTGAAGCTTTCTTT.